The 2 T cell receptor beta chains below all came from one sample that was sequenced in a study of blood T cell repertoires in COVID-19. The assay was immunoSEQ multiplex PCR, and TCRdb's table has in-frame clones only and misses some. Among some 80,000 clones, just under 85% were seen once, and the ten largest hold over 15%. Sequenced: peripheral blood. These receptors were taken from an older man with active or convalescent COVID-19.

The chain recombines TRBV5-1 with TRBJ2-2; a weak D match, TRBD1 (5 bases). Germline CDR1 SGHRS, CDR2 YFSETQ. The CDR3 runs 15 residues. Between the trimmed V and J ends, which lost 2 bases and 1 base, there was a span of 9 bases. Here the CDR3 reads CASSFITGNTGELFF. CDR3 DNA sequence: TGCGCCAGCAGCTTTATTACAGGGAACACCGGGGAGCTGTTTTTT. The full variable domain, completed using reference TRBV5-1 and TRBJ2-2, is KAGVTQTPRYLIKTRGQQVTLSCSPISGHRSVSWYQQTPGQGLQFLFEYFSETQRNKGNFPGRFSGRQFSNSRSEMNVSTLELGDSALYLCASSFITGNTGELFFGEGSRLTVL.

This chain connects TRBV7-4 to TRBJ1-5; perhaps TRBD1 as D (6 bases). The CDR3 is 17 residues long. Deletions cut 5 bases from V and 0 bases from J, with 17 bases between. CDR1 and CDR2 from the germline V gene are SGHVT and SQSDAQ. Here the CDR3 reads CASSISGTPNSNQPQHF. The CDR3 DNA reads TGTGCCAGCAGCATCTCCGGGACACCTAATAGCAATCAGCCCCAGCATTTT.